Described below is a single TCR beta chain sequence and its context. Germline V gives CDR1 MNHEY, CDR2 SVGEGT. The CDR3 spans 13 residues. Trimming took off 0 bases at V and 7 bases at J, with 9 bases between the two ends. This entry belongs to a study of blood T cell repertoires in COVID-19. Study background: T cells, B-cell-depleted T cells, or PBMCs supplied cDNA or gDNA.

In the original analysis: Amplified reference gene primers provided the basis for estimating nucleated cell counts. Sequencing used immunoSEQ multiplex PCR; TCRdb keeps in-frame clones, though not all of them. The V and J calls and clone size come from that table; D and trimming were worked out from the DNA. The profile shows about 160,000 clones, around 83% of them singletons. The chain combines TRBV6-2 or TRBV6-3 with TRBJ1-1; tentatively, D is TRBD1 (5 bases). Sequenced: peripheral blood. The origin of this receptor is a man aged 65 to 85 who had recovered from COVID-19. The CDR3 reads CASSYSGGIEAFF. In DNA form, the CDR3 reads TGTGCCAGCAGTTACTCTGGGGGGATTGAAGCTTTCTTT.